The entry below describes one T cell receptor (beta chain). This receptor's antigen is unknown. Base-call qualities are not available, and no considerably larger clone is one nucleotide away. These data come from a study of blood T cell repertoires in COVID-19 (dated by TCRdb to the early 2020s). Background on the whole study: Samples from collaborators originated in the United States, Italy and Spain and spanned both the acute and convalescent phases of COVID-19. The prospective study material was composed of cDNA or gDNA derived from T cells, B-cell-depleted T cells, or PBMCs. Deeply sampled blood TCRbeta repertoires from subjects exposed to, actively infected with, or recovered from COVID-19 were included in the dataset. The repertoires were released in a freely available public database meant as a resource for research on the immune response to SARS-CoV-2. Samples came from the ongoing ImmuneRACE study (first 160 participants) plus 1,254 subjects from 6 global collaborators. A de-identified subject ID, COVID-19 status, age in years and sex were almost always included in the sample metadata. HLA class I and class II types, where available, came from metadata supplied by the sample provider rather than from assay-based typing. On the study overall, not on this receptor specifically: The amount of clinical and demographic metadata varied by source and participant and was provided uncurated.

The collaborating institutions used their own protocols to collect whole blood in K2EDTA tubes. For TCRbeta analysis, collaborators shipped samples in one of three forms: frozen whole blood, isolated PBMCs, or DNA extracted from either of those sample types. TCRbeta CDR3 regions were amplified from genomic DNA by means of the immunoSEQ Assay, a bias-controlled multiplex PCR. For the original study's pipeline: Nucleated cell counts per sample were estimated from amplification of reference gene primers within the assay. To quantify the absolute abundance of each unique TCRbeta CDR3 rearrangement, sequence reads were collapsed and filtered. For each sample, productive Simpson clonality was calculated as the square root of Simpson's diversity index across productive rearrangements. TCRdb took this table from immuneACCESS and kept in-frame rearrangements with V and J called. Such tables lack part of the clones; where checked against another copy, unresolved V genes explain under half of the gap, and the rest is unexplained. V, J and clone size reflect that table, while D and trimming were determined from the DNA. Across this sample there are hundreds of thousands of clones, with roughly 85% seen only once. Around 3% of the sample belongs to the ten largest clones.

As encoded in the germline V gene, CDR1 is SGHRS while CDR2 is YFSETQ. The germline ends are 11 bases apart after V is trimmed by 1 base and J by 3 bases. The CDR3 starts with the cysteine, ends with the phenylalanine, and has 14 residues. Solely the CDR3 DNA is kept, with 42 bases framed from the first base. The specimen was peripheral blood. The receptor was derived from a man between 18 and 29 years old with active or convalescent COVID-19. The rearrangement combines TRBV5-1 with TRBJ2-7, with TRBD1 tentatively as D gene (6 bases match). The CDR3 here reads CASSLRAGDYEQYF. In nucleotide form, the sequence is TGCGCCAGCAGCTTGAGGGCAGGGGACTACGAGCAGTACTTC. Here the CDR3 is joined to the reference TRBV5-1 and TRBJ2-7 genes, and the full variable domain is: KAGVTQTPRYLIKTRGQQVTLSCSPISGHRSVSWYQQTPGQGLQFLFEYFSETQRNKGNFPGRFSGRQFSNSRSEMNVSTLELGDSALYLCASSLRAGDYEQYFGPGTRLTVT.